These T cell receptor beta chains were read from a single sample in a study of T cells in Graves' hyperthyroidism and ophthalmopathy. TCRdb independently ran MiXCR on the multiplex PCR reads; one entry per CDR3 protein. The repertoire includes 300,000 to 450,000 distinct CDR3 sequences, roughly 13% of them detected once, and about 20% sits in the top ten. The sample comprised blood. These receptors all stem from a young man with Graves' hyperthyroidism that later progressed to Graves' ophthalmopathy. Both conserved end residues are part of each CDR3. The order of the fields is D gene, V gene, J gene, clone size, CDR3 protein, CDR3 DNA. A D gene is named only where the DNA matches it firmly. Size is omitted from some rows. Given values are once, few, many or a class for expanded clones.

TRBD1,TRBV7-9,TRBJ2-7,-,CASSLEDRGSYEQYF,TGTGCCAGCAGCTTAGAGGACAGGGGTAGCTACGAGCAGTACTTC
-,TRBV6-1,TRBJ1-1,many,CASSPGRYTEAFF,TGTGCCAGCAGCCCCGGTCGTTACACTGAAGCTTTCTTT
-,TRBV12-3/TRBV12-4,TRBJ2-1,few,CASSYRVGQFF,TGTGCCAGCAGTTATAGGGTGGGGCAGTTCTTC
-,TRBV11-1,TRBJ2-3,many,CASSDPRGTDTQYF,TGTGCCAGCAGCGACCCGCGGGGCACAGATACGCAGTATTTT
TRBD2,TRBV7-9,TRBJ2-1,few,CASSFEAGGFGEQFF,TGTGCCAGCAGCTTTGAAGCGGGGGGATTTGGTGAGCAGTTCTTC
TRBD1,TRBV3-1,TRBJ2-7,few,CASSRTGTGRIEQYF,TGTGCCAGCAGCCGCACCGGGACAGGGAGGATCGAGCAGTACTTC
-,TRBV6-2/TRBV6-3,TRBJ1-3,-,CASSRGAVGNTIYF,TGTGCCAGCAGTCGGGGGGCGGTCGGAAACACCATATATTTT
-,TRBV18,TRBJ2-3,many,CASSPSTDTQYF,TGTGCCAGCAGCCCTAGCACAGATACGCAGTATTTT
-,TRBV2,TRBJ2-2,many,CASRNRVAGELFF,TGTGCCAGCAGAAACAGGGTAGCCGGGGAGCTGTTTTTT
-,TRBV3-1,TRBJ1-2,few,CASSQVSIQGGGYTF,TGTGCCAGCAGCCAAGTGTCGATACAGGGCGGTGGCTACACCTTC
TRBD1,TRBV28,TRBJ1-1,many,CASSLQGAHGTEAFF,TGTGCCAGCAGTCTACAGGGGGCGCATGGCACTGAAGCTTTCTTT
-,TRBV10-2,TRBJ1-5,-,CASRDNNQPQHF,TGCGCCAGCCGGGACAACAATCAGCCCCAGCATTTT
-,TRBV11-2,TRBJ2-7,many,CASSLETVGTYEQYF,TGTGCCAGCAGCTTAGAGACGGTCGGGACCTACGAGCAGTACTTC
-,TRBV6-5,TRBJ2-7,many,CASSYSPGDPYEQYF,TGTGCCAGCAGTTACTCTCCAGGGGACCCCTACGAGCAGTACTTC
-,TRBV20-1,TRBJ1-1,few,CSAVTGPLNTEAFF,TGCAGTGCTGTAACAGGGCCTTTGAACACTGAAGCTTTCTTT
-,TRBV12-3/TRBV12-4,TRBJ1-6,many,CASSLGGFYNSPLHF,TGTGCCAGCAGTTTAGGAGGATTCTATAATTCACCCCTCCACTTT
TRBD2,TRBV7-2,TRBJ2-1,many,CASSYGGDNEQFF,TGTGCCAGCAGCTACGGGGGGGACAATGAGCAGTTCTTC
-,TRBV7-9,TRBJ1-2,many,CASSLAATRGYTF,TGTGCCAGCAGCTTAGCGGCAACCCGGGGCTACACCTTC
-,TRBV12-3/TRBV12-4,TRBJ1-4,many,CASSLAQATNEKLFF,TGTGCCAGCAGTTTAGCGCAGGCAACTAATGAAAAACTGTTTTTT
-,TRBV20-1,TRBJ1-6,many,CSVTDSYNSPLHF,TGCAGTGTAACAGATTCCTATAATTCACCCCTCCACTTT
-,TRBV15,TRBJ2-5,-,CATSRVAVSETQYF,TGTGCCACCAGCAGAGTTGCGGTGTCGGAGACCCAGTACTTC
-,TRBV13,TRBJ1-4,-,CAGSLGTNEKLFF,TGTGCCGGCAGCTTAGGGACAAACGAAAAACTGTTTTTT